Given below is one T cell receptor (beta chain) in context. What this receptor recognizes is not known. No base-level quality is on record; no much larger clone is a single base apart. Including cysteine and phenylalanine, the CDR3 has 14 amino acids. Kept here is only the CDR3 DNA, which spans 42 bases and is read in frame from base 1. Sequences SQVTM (CDR1) and ANQGSEA (CDR2) are obtained from the germline V gene. V is cut by 4 bases and J by 1 base, and the space between the germline ends is 14 bases. The sample's treatment or condition label, in plain terms: in vitro stimulation with specific CMV peptide epitopes to enrich CMV-specific T cells. The source of the sample is a study of T cell repertoires in cytomegalovirus infection (dated by TCRdb to the late 2010s). For the wider study: Recently identified HLA-C-restricted CMV epitopes, whose presentation resists viral immunomodulation, were targeted by peptide stimulations together with well-studied HLA-B-restricted epitopes. Donor HLA type was relevant to the analysis, because carriage of CMV infection together with the matching HLA type was indicated by public TCR beta signatures. General study outcomes and caveats: Carriers of CMV infection plus the relevant HLA type were discriminated by the cumulative frequency of public TCR beta family members in the study cohort and in an independent approximately 360-donor cohort. The ex vivo response was dominated by HLA-C-restricted CMV-specific TCR beta clonotypes, and the single most frequent clonotype in two of eight donors was supplied by these HLA-C-restricted clonotypes.

Sequencing took place on an Illumina HiSeq 1500. The raw public data were reprocessed by TCRdb itself: fastp quality trimming at Q25, MiXCR clonotype calling, in-frame beta chains only. Each entry merges the rows of one CDR3 protein and shows their most common DNA and genes. The sample table holds approximately 500,000 distinct CDR3 sequences, of which about 33% were seen once. Clones ranked in the top ten supply about a sixth of the sample. Material: cultured PBMCs, obtained from culture after CMV antigen stimulation. The source of this sequence is a human donor in good health (CMV status not recorded). Some clones in this sample may be carry-over from other donors' samples. The rearrangement combines TRBV29-1 with TRBJ2-7, with a tentative D gene TRBD1 over 8 matching bases. The CDR3 sequence is CSVAGGQVSYEQYF. The sequence in DNA is TGCAGCGTTGCGGGGGGACAGGTATCCTACGAGCAGTACTTC.